The present entry profiles one T cell receptor beta chain with its context. During its preparation, the TCRbeta library received unique molecular identifiers. TCRdb redid the calling of the PCR reads with MiXCR, one entry per CDR3 protein. Of about 340,000 distinct CDR3 sequences listed, around 10% are singletons. This entry belongs to a study of T-cell reconstitution after alpha-beta-depleted transplantation in children. CDR1 is DFQATT and CDR2 is SNEGSKA in the germline V gene (reference sequence). This CDR3 is 14 amino acids long. Trimming at V came to 4 bases and at J to 14 bases, leaving 12 bases not matched to a gene.

This specimen was PBMCs from the stem cell graft donor, taken from the stem cell graft. This clonotype was sampled from a human donor who donated a stem cell graft to a child with acute lymphoblastic leukemia. The chain recombines TRBV20-1 with TRBJ2-1, with TRBD2 matching over 12 bases. CDR3 region: CSAIVASGRAGEFF. In nucleotides, the CDR3 is TGCAGTGCTATAGTGGCTAGCGGGAGGGCCGGGGAGTTCTTC.